The 24 T cell receptor beta chains presented below share a single source sample, sequenced in a study of shared clonotypes between healthy human individuals. Clones were sequenced by immunoSEQ multiplex PCR, and TCRdb holds only the in-frame ones, with some missing. This sample has more than 2,000,000 clones, with 85% to 95% found just once. Sequenced sample: naive CD4+ T cells from PBMCs. Described subset: CD45RA+ positively selected. All receptors derive from a man younger than 35 in good health. Some clones in this sample may be carry-over from other donors' samples.

The chain is built from TRBV2 and TRBJ2-7; D perhaps matches TRBD1 (6 bases). Trimming took 6 bases from V and 0 from J, leaving 9 bases between them. Germline CDR1 and CDR2: SNHLY and FYNNEI. There are 13 residues in the CDR3. CDR3 amino acids: CASSRTASYEQYF. As DNA, the CDR3 is TGTGCCAGCAGCAGGACAGCCTCCTACGAGCAGTACTTC.

The chain couples TRBV9 to TRBJ2-1, with a possible D match to TRBD2 (6 bases). Germline-derived CDR1 and CDR2 are SGDLS and YYNGEE. The germline V and J ends were trimmed by 1 base and 7 bases, with 15 bases remaining between them. CDR3 length equals 15 residues. In nucleotides, the CDR3 is TGTGCCAGCAGCGTAAGGACTACCCCTGGGAATGAGCAGTTCTTC. This gives the protein CASSVRTTPGNEQFF.

A note on this clone: Other DNA sequences within the sample encode an identical CDR3. The chain couples TRBV7-6 to TRBJ2-3; D not resolved. Trimming pared 2 bases from V and 6 bases from J, leaving 3 bases between. Germline loops: CDR1 SGHVS, CDR2 FNYEAQ. The CDR3 consists of 11 residues. CDR3 DNA sequence: TGTGCCAGCAGCTTATCTGATACGCAGTATTTT. Encoded protein: CASSLSDTQYF.

The CDR3 DNA is TGTGCCAGCAGTTGGGCGGGAGGTCCCTCCTACGAGCAGTACTTC. This gives the protein CASSWAGGPSYEQYF. V and J are TRBV28 and TRBJ2-7, with TRBD2 matching over 8 bases. V lost 4 bases and J lost 0; bases outside the gene matches: 5. CDR3 length: 15 amino acids. CDR1 is MDHEN and CDR2 is SYDVKM in the germline V gene.

The rearrangement links TRBV28 to TRBJ2-7; D is uncertain. The V end lost 5 bases, the J end lost 0 bases, and 14 bases lay between the germline ends. Looked up from germline, CDR1 is MDHEN and CDR2 is SYDVKM. The CDR3 loop spans 15 amino acids. As DNA, the CDR3 is TGTGCCAGCAGTCCAAATGGTTCGGGCTCCTACGAGCAGTACTTC. It codes for CASSPNGSGSYEQYF.

This chain uses TRBV2 with TRBJ2-7, with D possibly TRBD2 on 6 matching bases. The V end lost 6 bases, the J end lost 6 bases, and 12 bases lay between the germline ends. The CDR3 covers 12 residues. Germline V gene sequence: CDR1 SNHLY, CDR2 FYNNEI. The CDR3 loop reads CASRRLVSEQYF. The CDR3, as DNA: TGTGCCAGCAGGCGACTAGTAAGCGAGCAGTACTTC. Drawing the rest from reference TRBV2 and TRBJ2-7, the complete variable domain is EPEVTQTPSHQVTQMGQEVILRCVPISNHLYFYWYRQILGQKVEFLVSFYNNEISEKSEIFDDQFSVERPDGSNFTLKIRSTKLEDSAMYFCASRRLVSEQYFGPGTRLTVT.

The chain is built from TRBV27 and TRBJ1-1; tentatively, D is TRBD1 (5 bases). V was cut by 8 bases and J by 6 bases, with 13 bases left in between. The CDR3 loop spans 12 amino acids. Germline values: CDR1 MNHEY, CDR2 SMNVEV (reference sequence). CDR3 sequence (DNA): TGTGCCAGCGGAACGGGGACCTCTGAAGCTTTCTTT. Translated, it gives CASGTGTSEAFF.

The gene calls are TRBV2 and TRBJ2-3; 10 bases are shared with TRBD1. Germline-derived CDR1 and CDR2 are SNHLY and FYNNEI. This CDR3 has 17 amino acids. V lost 5 bases to trimming and J lost 2 bases; unmatched junction nucleotides: 10. The CDR3 region has the DNA TGTGCCAGCAGTTACCGAGGGACAGGGGAATACACAGATACGCAGTATTTT. Translation gives CASSYRGTGEYTDTQYF.

As regards this clone: One end of the junction fails to match germline, which may point to a read error. The chain couples TRBV5-1 to TRBJ2-3; TRBD2 is a possible D gene (5 bases). CDR3 size: 15 residues. Germline V CDR1 and CDR2: SGHRS, YFSETQ. The CDR3 here is CASSFVATSTDTQYF. Written as DNA, the CDR3 is TGTGCCAGCAGCTTCGTAGCGACGAGCACAGATACGCAGTATTTT.

The gene calls are TRBV5-4 and TRBJ1-2; 9 bases fit TRBD1. Germline V gene data show CDR1 as SGHNT and CDR2 as YYREEE (reference sequence). Trimming took 4 bases from V and 6 from J; bases not matched to a gene: 10. The CDR3 has 15 amino acids. Written as DNA, the CDR3 is TGTGCCAGCAGCCTTCCGGGACAGGGAGGACATGGCTACACCTTC. Translation: CASSLPGQGGHGYTF.

A single count supports this clone. V usage is TRBV7-2 and J usage is TRBJ1-1; 9 nucleotides align to TRBD1. V lost 5 bases and J lost 10; bases outside the gene matches: 8. This CDR3 has 13 residues. Per germline, CDR1 SGHTA and CDR2 FQGNSA. CDR3 sequence (DNA): TGTGCCAGCAGCCCACAGGGGGCATCAGGAGCTTTCTTT. Amino acid sequence: CASSPQGASGAFF.

This chain uses TRBV5-3 with TRBJ2-7; 11 bases fit TRBD1. TRBV5-3 is classed as an ORF, of uncertain function. Trimming at V came to 4 bases and at J to 2 bases, leaving 14 bases not matched to a gene. The length of the CDR3 is 18 residues. In DNA form, the CDR3 reads TGTGCCAGAAGCCCCCCCGGGACAGGGGGGGAGGGTCCCTACGAGCAGTACTTC. Translation gives CARSPPGTGGEGPYEQYF.

This clone has a single count. J is TRBJ2-5 and V is TRBV11-2, with TRBD1 matching 8 bases. The V and J ends lost 2 bases and 5 bases, in that order; junction bases with no gene match: 7. The germline V gene encodes CDR1 SGHAT and CDR2 FQNNGV. CDR3 length: 15 amino acids. The CDR3 nucleotides are TGTGCCAGCAGCTTATGGACAGGGAAAGTGGAGACCCAGTACTTC. Translated, it gives CASSLWTGKVETQYF.

The chain couples TRBV7-6 to TRBJ2-7; 9 nucleotides line up with TRBD2. The CDR3 covers 15 residues. Germline V gives CDR1 SGHVS, CDR2 FNYEAQ. With V trimmed by 3 bases and J by 5 bases, 8 bases remained unmatched. The CDR3 sequence is CASSLVAGDLNEQYF. CDR3 sequence (DNA): TGTGCCAGCAGCTTGGTAGCGGGAGATCTTAACGAGCAGTACTTC.

This chain links TRBV19 with TRBJ2-1; the D is unclear. Germline V gives CDR1 LNHDA, CDR2 SQIVND (reference sequence). This CDR3 region has 14 residues. V gave up 5 bases and J gave up 2 bases, with 10 bases separating them. This chain's CDR3 is CASSYPGPYNEQFF. CDR3 nucleotides: TGTGCCAGTAGTTATCCGGGCCCCTACAATGAGCAGTTCTTC.

This rearrangement joins TRBV4-1 to TRBJ2-7, with TRBD2 identical over 8 bases. The CDR3 length is 14 residues. The junction had 4 bases not matched to a gene; V was cut back by 6 bases and J by 0 bases. The germline V gene encodes CDR1 MGHRA and CDR2 YSYEKL. The DNA of the CDR3 is TGCGCCAGCAGGACTAGCGCAAGCTCCTACGAGCAGTACTTC. The encoded protein is CASRTSASSYEQYF.

This clone was recorded once. At the DNA level, this CDR3 is encoded by other sequences in the same sample as well. This chain links TRBV4-1 with TRBJ1-2, with 9 positions matching TRBD1. This CDR3 has 15 residues. After removal of 1 base from V and 5 bases from J, the junction contained 5 bases not matched to a gene. The germline CDR1 and CDR2 sequences are MGHRA and YSYEKL. In nucleotides, the CDR3 is TGCGCCAGCAGCCAAGCGACAGGGGGTCAATATGGCTACACCTTC. It encodes CASSQATGGQYGYTF.

The CDR3 nucleotides are TGTGCCAGCAGTGCGGCCCTACCAGCCAAAAACATTCAGTACTTC. Protein: CASSAALPAKNIQYF. V and J are TRBV2 and TRBJ2-4; D ambiguous. The CDR3 covers 15 residues. The V and J ends lost 4 bases and 0 bases respectively, with 10 bases between them. CDR1 is SNHLY, CDR2 FYNNEI, per germline.

The rearrangement uses TRBV11-3 and TRBJ1-2; D ambiguous. The CDR3 is 13 amino acids. V was shortened by 2 bases and J by 3 bases, with 7 bases between the two germline ends. Germline-derived CDR1 and CDR2 are SGHNT and YENEEA. The CDR3 DNA follows: TGTGCCAGCAGCTTAAGGACGTACTATGGCTACACCTTC. Translating gives CASSLRTYYGYTF.

The J gene is TRBJ2-7, the V gene TRBV7-8; D perhaps matches TRBD2 (6 bases). The germline gives CDR1 SGHVS, CDR2 FQNEAQ. Trimming shortened V by 3 bases and J by 2 bases, and 11 bases separated the two germline ends. This CDR3 comprises 14 residues. The CDR3 sequence is CASSFGLITYEQYF. The CDR3 bases are TGTGCCAGCAGCTTCGGACTAATAACCTACGAGCAGTACTTC.

The genes are TRBV5-6 and TRBJ2-7; D gene unclear. The ends were cut back, 3 bases at V and 4 bases at J, with 11 bases in the middle. Per germline, CDR1 SGHDT and CDR2 YYEEEE. The CDR3 contains 13 residues. The CDR3 region is CASSSLSEYEQYF. The CDR3 DNA follows: TGTGCCAGCAGCTCCCTCAGTGAGTACGAGCAGTACTTC.

This chain joins TRBV4-1 and TRBJ1-2, with D possibly being TRBD1 (6 bases). V was cut by 6 bases and J by 0 bases, with 17 bases left in between. This CDR3 has 16 amino acids. CDR1 and CDR2 from the germline V gene are MGHRA and YSYEKL. The CDR3 sequence: CASRYAGRGTNYGYTF. The DNA of the CDR3 is TGCGCCAGCAGATATGCCGGCAGGGGTACTAACTATGGCTACACCTTC.

This clone was observed a single time. The chain has TRBV7-9 and TRBJ2-3; TRBD2 matches at 10 bases. From germline, CDR1 is SEHNR and CDR2 FQNEAQ (reference sequence). The V and J ends lost 5 bases and 6 bases, in that order; junction bases with no gene match: 8. The CDR3 runs 15 residues. The CDR3 DNA is TGTGCCAGCAGCGTGACTAGCGGGCGCCGTGATACGCAGTATTTT. It encodes CASSVTSGRRDTQYF.

Regarding this clone: Other DNA sequences from this sample encode an identical CDR3 as well. The rearrangement uses TRBV5-1 and TRBJ2-6; D is perhaps TRBD2 (5 bases). The V and J ends lost 0 bases and 2 bases respectively, with 6 bases between them. There are 15 residues in the CDR3. Germline values: CDR1 SGHRS, CDR2 YFSETQ. CDR3 sequence (DNA): TGCGCCAGCAGCTTGGTCGGGGCTGGGGCCAACGTCCTGACTTTC. Protein: CASSLVGAGANVLTF.